This T cell receptor (beta chain) stems from a study of glioma-infiltrating T cells. The CDR3 is made up of 17 amino acids. With 6 bases removed from V and 1 base from J, the gap between germline ends came to 21 bases. Germline CDR1 is MNHNS and CDR2 is SASEGT. The table lists this clonotype with many counts. Amplification of TCR alpha and beta CDR3 regions from RNA used iRepertoire nested multiplex PCR. TCRdb independently ran MiXCR on the multiplex PCR reads; one entry per CDR3 protein. The sample yields roughly 100,000 distinct CDR3 sequences, under 30% seen once. V usage is TRBV6-1 and J usage is TRBJ1-1; a possible D gene is TRBD1 (6 bases). Specimen: glioma tissue, nonneoplastic brain tissue, or PBMCs (not recorded which). The source is a human donor with low-grade glioma or glioblastoma, undergoing nonglioma brain surgery, or in good health (not recorded which). The CDR3 loop reads CASSLRGLRVTNTEAFF. DNA of the CDR3: TGTGCCAGCAGCCTAAGGGGGTTGAGGGTCACGAACACTGAAGCTTTCTTT.